Presented here are 20 T cell receptor beta chains from one specimen sequenced in a study of T cell responses to AZD1222 COVID-19 vaccine. Only in-frame clones appear in the TCRdb table, and some are missing; sequencing was by immunoSEQ multiplex PCR. The data contain some 140,000 clones, around 90% of them singletons. The sequencing used peripheral blood, collected on day 0 of AZD1222 vaccination. Every receptor here comes from an adult in good health.

The V gene is TRBV28, the J gene TRBJ1-1; TRBD1 agrees at 8 bases. Germline CDR1 MDHEN, CDR2 SYDVKM. The CDR3 is made up of 15 amino acids. V was clipped by 8 bases and J by 3 bases; unmatched bases: 11. The CDR3 region is CASLPRTGRDTEAFF. In nucleotides, the CDR3 is TGTGCCAGCTTACCTAGGACAGGGAGGGACACTGAAGCTTTCTTT.

This chain connects TRBV3-1 (or the pseudogene TRBV3-2) to TRBJ1-1, with D unresolved. Germline-derived CDR1 and CDR2 are LGHDT and YNNKEL (reference sequence). The V end was cut by 2 bases, the J end by 1 base, with 11 bases between. The CDR3 length is 15 residues. CDR3 sequence (DNA): TGTGCCAGCAGCCAATTAAAGTTCGCGAACACTGAAGCTTTCTTT. Translation gives CASSQLKFANTEAFF.

V usage is TRBV5-5 and J usage is TRBJ1-5, with TRBD1 as a possible D gene (6 bases). Germline loops: CDR1 SGHKS, CDR2 YYEKEE (reference sequence). This CDR3 region has 15 residues. V was pared by 2 bases and J by 3 bases, with 12 bases between. DNA for the CDR3: TGTGCCAGCAGCTTAGGCAGGGGAGACAATCAGCCCCAGCATTTT. Protein: CASSLGRGDNQPQHF.

The genes are TRBV29-1 and TRBJ1-1; no definite D call. From germline, CDR1 is SQVTM and CDR2 ANQGSEA. CDR3 length equals 10 residues. Trimming took 5 bases from V and 6 from J, leaving 7 bases between them. CDR3: CSVRTAEAFF. CDR3 DNA: TGCAGCGTTAGGACGGCTGAAGCTTTCTTT.

The genes are TRBV19 and TRBJ1-2; D remains ambiguous. Deletions cut 5 bases from V and 3 bases from J, with 13 bases between. CDR3 length: 14 amino acids. The germline V gene has CDR1 LNHDA and CDR2 SQIVND (reference sequence). The CDR3 nucleotides read TGTGCCAGTAGTTCGGATACCACCTACTATGGCTACACCTTC. It translates to CASSSDTTYYGYTF.

The V and J genes are TRBV5-6 and TRBJ1-2; perhaps TRBD1 as D (6 bases). CDR1 is SGHDT, CDR2 YYEEEE, per germline. V was trimmed by 0 bases and J by 6 bases, leaving 21 bases between them. The CDR3 extends over 17 amino acids. DNA for the CDR3: TGTGCCAGCAGCTTGGATTTTAAATGGGGACAAACCAATGGCTACACCTTC. Protein product: CASSLDFKWGQTNGYTF.

The J gene is TRBJ2-2, the V gene TRBV11-2; weak D call: TRBD2 (5 bases). The germline CDR1 and CDR2 sequences are SGHAT and FQNNGV. This CDR3 comprises 14 residues. Trimming took 3 bases from V and 6 from J, leaving 11 bases between them. CDR3 amino acids: CASSLTLGPGELFF. The CDR3 DNA reads as TGTGCCAGCAGCTTGACACTAGGACCCGGGGAGCTGTTTTTT.

A single count supports this clone. The gene calls are TRBV9 and TRBJ2-6; D gene unclear. V shed 4 bases and J shed 2 bases, with 13 bases lying between them. The CDR3 spans 16 residues. Germline V gene lookup returns CDR1 SGDLS and CDR2 YYNGEE. CDR3 nucleotides: TGTGCCAGCAGCCCCAGAGGCGTTACTGGGGCCAACGTCCTGACTTTC. Encoded protein: CASSPRGVTGANVLTF. The full variable domain, its missing parts supplied by reference TRBV9 and TRBJ2-6, is DSGVTQTPKHLITATGQRVTLRCSPRSGDLSVYWYQQSLDQGLQFLIQYYNGEERAKGNILERFSAQQFPDLHSELNLSSLELGDSALYFCASSPRGVTGANVLTFGAGSRLTVL.

This clone has just one count. The chain joins TRBV25-1 to TRBJ1-5; D not certain. CDR3 size: 14 residues. V was trimmed by 1 base and J by 4 bases, leaving 8 bases between them. Germline CDR1 MGHDK, CDR2 SYGVNS. CDR3 amino acids: CASSESTENQPQHF. CDR3 DNA: TGTGCCAGCAGTGAATCAACGGAGAATCAGCCCCAGCATTTT.

The V and J genes are TRBV7-9 and TRBJ2-7; 9 bases are shared with TRBD2. The CDR3 runs to 12 residues. The germline CDR1 and CDR2 sequences are SEHNR and FQNEAQ (reference sequence). Germline trimming cut 7 bases from V and 3 bases from J; bases unmatched to any gene: 1. CDR3 residues: CASTSGVYEQYF. The CDR3 DNA is TGTGCCAGCACTAGCGGGGTCTACGAGCAGTACTTC.

The V gene is TRBV20-1, the J gene TRBJ1-1; D unresolved. V lost 3 bases to trimming and J lost 1 base, with 6 bases between them. This CDR3 has 12 residues. Looked up from germline, CDR1 is DFQATT and CDR2 is SNEGSKA (reference sequence). Written as DNA, the CDR3 is TGCAGTGCTAGTGCTGGGAACACTGAAGCTTTCTTT. Translated: CSASAGNTEAFF.

This clone has a single count. This chain uses TRBV15 with TRBJ2-5; TRBD1 is a possible D gene (5 bases). With 4 bases removed from V and 3 bases from J, the gap between germline ends came to 12 bases. CDR1 and CDR2 from the germline V gene are LNHNV and YYDKDF (reference sequence). The CDR3 covers 14 residues. CDR3 loop: CATSTGQGEETQYF. In DNA form, the CDR3 reads TGTGCCACCAGCACCGGACAAGGAGAAGAGACCCAGTACTTC.

The chain is built from TRBV5-6 and TRBJ1-2; D unresolved. Trimming removed 6 bases from V and 6 bases from J, with 27 bases in between. The germline V gene has CDR1 SGHDT and CDR2 YYEEEE. The CDR3 has 17 residues. CDR3 coding DNA: TGTGCCAGCACGCCCCATATTCTCGACGGTGAGAAAGATGGCTACACCTTC. This sequence encodes CASTPHILDGEKDGYTF.

As regards this clone: Other DNA sequences in this specimen translate into the identical CDR3. The chain couples TRBV9 to TRBJ2-7; 14 nucleotides agree with TRBD2. Germline values: CDR1 SGDLS, CDR2 YYNGEE. This CDR3 has 15 residues. V gave up 2 bases and J gave up 4 bases; unmatched junction bases: 2. The CDR3 spells CASSVGTSGSYEQYF. For the CDR3, the DNA is TGTGCCAGCAGCGTCGGGACTAGCGGGAGTTACGAGCAGTACTTC.

V and J are TRBV28 and TRBJ1-5, with D tentatively TRBD1 (5 bases). V shed 8 bases and J shed 2 bases, with 16 bases lying between them. The germline gives CDR1 MDHEN, CDR2 SYDVKM. The CDR3 is made up of 15 amino acids. In nucleotides, the CDR3 is TGTGCCAGCGGTGAAGACCGGGACGGCAATCAGCCCCAGCATTTT. Translation gives CASGEDRDGNQPQHF.

The gene calls are TRBV2 and TRBJ1-3; unclear D gene. CDR3 length equals 15 residues. V was clipped by 4 bases and J by 0 bases, with 10 bases between them. Germline-derived CDR1 and CDR2 are SNHLY and FYNNEI. The CDR3 DNA follows: TGTGCCAGCAGTGGAAGCAAGAGCTCTGGAAACACCATATATTTT. As protein: CASSGSKSSGNTIYF. The variable domain in full, with the rest retrieved from reference TRBV2 and TRBJ1-3, is EPEVTQTPSHQVTQMGQEVILRCVPISNHLYFYWYRQILGQKVEFLVSFYNNEISEKSEIFDDQFSVERPDGSNFTLKIRSTKLEDSAMYFCASSGSKSSGNTIYFGEGSWLTVV.

This clone was observed a handful of times. The chain combines TRBV7-2 with TRBJ2-3; 7 bases are a match to TRBD2. CDR3 length: 14 amino acids. Per germline, CDR1 SGHTA and CDR2 FQGNSA. Losses at the gene ends were 5 bases for V and 5 bases for J; bases not matched to a gene: 7. The DNA for the CDR3 is TGTGCCAGCAGCCTGCGGACTAGAGGAGATACGCAGTATTTT. Translating gives CASSLRTRGDTQYF.

There are a few counts of this clone. The chain couples TRBV20-1 to TRBJ2-6; unclear D gene. The CDR3 consists of 16 residues. Germline CDR1 and CDR2: DFQATT and SNEGSKA (reference sequence). Trimming stripped 3 bases from V and 0 bases from J, with 12 bases between. DNA for the CDR3: TGCAGTGCTAGTAAGGGCAGCATCTCTGGGGCCAACGTCCTGACTTTC. Its translation is CSASKGSISGANVLTF.

Regarding this clone: The junction does not match germline at one end; this may be a read error. The rearrangement joins TRBV28 to TRBJ2-4; D ambiguous. The CDR3 extends over 9 amino acids. The germline CDR1 and CDR2 sequences are MDHEN and SYDVKM. The CDR3 sequence is CASSVISDF. The CDR3 nucleotides read TGTGCCAGCAGCGTAATATCGGACTTC.

The chain recombines TRBV6-1 with TRBJ1-1; no clear D. V was cut by 3 bases and J by 6 bases, with 11 bases left in between. The V gene's germline CDR1 is MNHNS and CDR2 SASEGT. This CDR3 spans 13 amino acids. The DNA for the CDR3 is TGTGCCAGCAGTGATGGTTGGGGAGCTGAAGCTTTCTTT. It is translated as CASSDGWGAEAFF.